These 6 T cell receptor beta chains share one sample of origin, sequenced in a study of regulatory T cells in long-lasting Graves disease. Time point of the sample: newly diagnosed GD, antithyroid drugs for less than 3 months. Generation of the TCR library employed RNA extracted from PBMCs. To make TCR beta libraries, researchers used iRepertoire HTBI primers and Arm-PCR of CDR3 regions. TCRdb re-called the multiplex PCR reads through MiXCR, storing one row per CDR3 protein. The sample records around 500,000 distinct CDR3 sequences, about 13% being singletons. This same sample was also taken into another study, of T cells in Graves' hyperthyroidism and ophthalmopathy.

The sample here was peripheral blood mononuclear cells (PBMCs), taken at new diagnosis, from a patient treated with antithyroid drugs. These receptors came from a man aged 30 to 45 with Graves disease.

This rearrangement joins TRBV5-1 to TRBJ2-7, with D tentatively TRBD1 or TRBD2 (5 bases each). Trimming shortened V by 4 bases and J by 3 bases, and 14 bases separated the two germline ends. CDR1 and CDR2 (germline): SGHRS, YFSETQ. This CDR3 comprises 14 residues. The CDR3 DNA reads TGCGCCAGCAGCCCCGAGGGGACCTACTACGAGCAGTACTTC. Its translation is CASSPEGTYYEQYF.

This clonotype occurred a few times. The chain uses TRBV11-2 and TRBJ2-1, with 7 bases lining up with TRBD2. The CDR3 covers 16 residues. Germline trimming cut 5 bases from V and 2 bases from J; bases unmatched to any gene: 9. Germline assignment: CDR1 SGHAT and CDR2 FQNNGV. The CDR3 spells CASSPSGRATYNEQFF. The CDR3 DNA reads as TGTGCCAGCAGCCCCTCTGGGAGGGCAACCTACAATGAGCAGTTCTTC.

The chain combines TRBV30 with TRBJ1-6; D gene ambiguous. V lost 4 bases and J 4 bases, leaving 11 bases between the germline ends. Germline assignment: CDR1 GTSNPN and CDR2 SVGIG (reference sequence). The CDR3 has 14 amino acids. Here the CDR3 DNA reads TGTGCCTGGAATTCGGGCCCGTATAATTCACCCCTCCACTTT. Its protein product is CAWNSGPYNSPLHF.

This clonotype was detected many times. J is TRBJ2-7 and V is TRBV12-3 or TRBV12-4, with D maybe TRBD1 (6 bases). V lost 5 bases and J 4 bases, leaving 18 bases between the germline ends. The CDR3 has 15 amino acids. The CDR3 spells CASSQDSPSVYEQYF. For the CDR3, the DNA is TGTGCCAGCAGTCAGGACAGCCCGAGTGTTTACGAGCAGTACTTC.

This clonotype was observed at least ten times. V gene TRBV5-1 combines with J gene TRBJ2-1; D is unclear. The CDR3 has 12 amino acids. Trimming shortened V by 1 base and J by 9 bases, and 8 bases separated the two germline ends. CDR1 and CDR2 (germline): SGHRS, YFSETQ. The CDR3 DNA follows: TGCGCCAGCAGCTTGCTATCGGGTGAGCAGTTCTTC. Its translation: CASSLLSGEQFF.

V usage is TRBV29-1 and J usage is TRBJ2-3, with a weak D call TRBD1 (6 bases). V was shortened by 4 bases and J by 2 bases, with 10 bases between the two germline ends. The length of the CDR3 is 13 residues. Looked up from germline, CDR1 is SQVTM and CDR2 is ANQGSEA. This CDR3 is CSVGDTSTDTQYF. The CDR3 coding sequence is TGCAGCGTTGGGGACACCTCCACAGATACGCAGTATTTT.